The 27 T cell receptor beta chains below come from one sample, sequenced in a study of blood T cell repertoires in COVID-19. Only in-frame clones appear in the TCRdb table, and some are missing; sequencing was by immunoSEQ multiplex PCR. Found here are 50,000 to 60,000 clones, around nine tenths of them singletons; the top ten hold around 10%. The sequencing sample was made of peripheral blood. These receptors all come from an elderly woman with acute or convalescent COVID-19.

V is TRBV7-9 and J is TRBJ2-1, with 7 bases identical to TRBD2. CDR3 length equals 19 residues. The J segment lost 6 bases and the V segment lost 5 bases, leaving 22 bases of the junction unmatched. The germline V gene encodes CDR1 SEHNR and CDR2 FQNEAQ (reference sequence). The CDR3 loop is CASSPTEGLPSWSRNEQFF. In nucleotides, the CDR3 is TGTGCCAGCAGCCCCACAGAGGGACTACCCTCATGGAGTCGCAATGAGCAGTTCTTC. The variable domain in full, with the rest retrieved from reference TRBV7-9 and TRBJ2-1, is DTGVSQNPRHKITKRGQNVTFRCDPISEHNRLYWYRQTLGQGPEFLTYFQNEAQLEKSRLLSDRFSAERPKGSFSTLEIQRTEQGDSAMYLCASSPTEGLPSWSRNEQFFGPGTRLTVL.

This chain joins TRBV18 and TRBJ2-2; D uncertain. Germline loops: CDR1 KGHSH, CDR2 LQKENI. V was shortened by 5 bases and J by 5 bases, with 9 bases between the two germline ends. CDR3 length equals 13 residues. Here the CDR3 DNA reads TGTGCCAGCTCAAGAACAGAGACCGGGGAGCTGTTTTTT. Its translation is CASSRTETGELFF.

The chain combines TRBV2 with TRBJ1-1, with D unclear. From germline, CDR1 is SNHLY and CDR2 FYNNEI. The CDR3 consists of 14 residues. With 2 bases removed from V and 1 base from J, the gap between germline ends came to 8 bases. CDR3 DNA: TGTGCCAGCAGTGAAATGGGGAGGAACACTGAAGCTTTCTTT. Protein sequence: CASSEMGRNTEAFF.

CDR3 coding DNA: TGTGCCAGCAGCTTATACGCGGGAGACCTCTACAATGAGCAGTTCTTC. Amino acid sequence: CASSLYAGDLYNEQFF. The chain recombines TRBV7-3 with TRBJ2-1; 7 nucleotides match TRBD2. The CDR3 consists of 16 residues. Trimming took 2 bases from V and 3 from J; bases not matched to a gene: 7. The germline CDR1 and CDR2 sequences are SGHTA and FQGTGA.

The chain uses TRBV30 and TRBJ2-3, with a possible D match to TRBD2 (5 bases). In germline, CDR1 is GTSNPN, CDR2 SVGIG (reference sequence). Trimming stripped 2 bases from V and 0 bases from J, with 12 bases between. The length of the CDR3 is 15 residues. CDR3: CAWSSGLTSTDTQYF. CDR3 nucleotides: TGTGCCTGGAGTTCTGGACTTACTAGCACAGATACGCAGTATTTT.

V usage is TRBV6-2 or TRBV6-3 and J usage is TRBJ2-5; possible D gene TRBD2, 5 bases. The CDR3 extends over 18 amino acids. V lost 2 bases and J 1 base, leaving 20 bases between the germline ends. The germline CDR1 and CDR2 sequences are MNHEY and SVGEGT. The CDR3 reads CASSYKLGSLGLQETQYF. Written as DNA, the CDR3 is TGTGCCAGCAGTTACAAACTGGGGAGTCTCGGGCTCCAAGAGACCCAGTACTTC.

The V gene is TRBV6-6, the J gene TRBJ1-4; TRBD1 matches at 7 bases. The V gene's germline CDR1 is MNHNY and CDR2 SVGAGI (reference sequence). The CDR3 is made up of 14 amino acids. V was pared by 5 bases and J by 7 bases, with 7 bases of the junction left unmatched. In nucleotides, the CDR3 is TGTGCCAGCAGTGGTGGAGGGGGCGGTGAAAAACTGTTTTTT. Translated: CASSGGGGGEKLFF.

This clone turned up a few times. This chain joins TRBV5-1 and TRBJ2-1, with D unresolved. Germline CDR1 and CDR2: SGHRS and YFSETQ. Between the trimmed V and J ends, which lost 2 bases and 5 bases, there was a span of 8 bases. The CDR3 is 13 amino acids. This CDR3 reads CASSFGRDNEQFF. CDR3 sequence (DNA): TGCGCCAGCAGCTTTGGCCGGGACAATGAGCAGTTCTTC. Supplemented by reference TRBV5-1 and TRBJ2-1, the full variable domain reads KAGVTQTPRYLIKTRGQQVTLSCSPISGHRSVSWYQQTPGQGLQFLFEYFSETQRNKGNFPGRFSGRQFSNSRSEMNVSTLELGDSALYLCASSFGRDNEQFFGPGTRLTVL.

The chain couples TRBV5-1 to TRBJ2-7; TRBD1 matches 9 bases. The CDR3 is 15 amino acids. The germline gives CDR1 SGHRS, CDR2 YFSETQ. Trimming at V came to 2 bases and at J to 5 bases, leaving 8 bases not matched to a gene. The CDR3 spells CASSFFTGGNDEQYF. CDR3 bases: TGCGCCAGCAGCTTTTTCACAGGGGGCAATGACGAGCAGTACTTC. Full variable domain (outside the CDR3, taken from reference TRBV5-1 and TRBJ2-7): KAGVTQTPRYLIKTRGQQVTLSCSPISGHRSVSWYQQTPGQGLQFLFEYFSETQRNKGNFPGRFSGRQFSNSRSEMNVSTLELGDSALYLCASSFFTGGNDEQYFGPGTRLTVT.

The chain employs TRBV18 and TRBJ2-5, with 8 bases fitting TRBD1. The length of the CDR3 is 15 residues. V was clipped by 1 base and J by 5 bases; unmatched bases: 6. Germline V gives CDR1 KGHSH, CDR2 LQKENI. CDR3 in amino acids: CASSPRQGNRETQYF. The CDR3 DNA reads TGTGCCAGCTCACCACGACAGGGGAATAGGGAGACCCAGTACTTC.

The chain has TRBV13 and TRBJ2-1, with 9 bases fitting TRBD2. This CDR3 spans 17 amino acids. Per the germline V gene, CDR1 is PRHDT and CDR2 is FYEKMQ (reference sequence). The V and J ends lost 7 bases and 4 bases, in that order; junction bases with no gene match: 14. CDR3 DNA: TGTGCCAGCACCCTTAGGGGGGCGGGAGGGCATTACAATGAGCAGTTCTTC. This codes for CASTLRGAGGHYNEQFF.

This chain joins TRBV7-2 and TRBJ2-3; D gene ambiguous. CDR3 length equals 14 residues. V dropped 3 bases and J dropped 5 bases, with 12 bases sitting between them. Germline V gene data show CDR1 as SGHTA and CDR2 as FQGNSA. The CDR3, as DNA: TGTGCCAGCAGCTTTTCCAGCGATCAAGATACGCAGTATTTT. As protein: CASSFSSDQDTQYF.

The genes are TRBV24-1 and TRBJ1-3, with D unresolved. Germline CDR1 reads KGHDR; CDR2 reads SFDVKD. Trimming took 9 bases from V and 2 from J, leaving 10 bases between them. The CDR3 runs to 13 residues. The CDR3 nucleotides read TGTGCCACCCAATCGCGAACTGGAAACACCATATATTTT. This encodes CATQSRTGNTIYF.

J is TRBJ1-2 and V is TRBV9; D is uncertain. Germline values: CDR1 SGDLS, CDR2 YYNGEE. Trimming took off 4 bases at V and 6 bases at J, with 7 bases between the two ends. The CDR3 contains 11 residues. CDR3 sequence: CASSRVNGYTF. The CDR3 nucleotides are TGTGCCAGCAGCCGCGTAAATGGCTACACCTTC.

The J gene is TRBJ1-5, the V gene TRBV7-9, with D unclear. Trimming took off 5 bases at V and 6 bases at J, with 14 bases between the two ends. Germline V lookup: CDR1 SEHNR, CDR2 FQNEAQ (reference sequence). The length of the CDR3 is 14 residues. In DNA, the CDR3 is TGTGCCAGCAGCCCCCGGGATTTAGGTCAGCCCCAGCATTTT. Its translation is CASSPRDLGQPQHF.

J is TRBJ2-5 and V is TRBV5-1, with 8 bases that match TRBD1. The CDR3 loop spans 15 amino acids. Germline assignment: CDR1 SGHRS and CDR2 YFSETQ. Trimming took 4 bases from V and 1 from J; bases not matched to a gene: 6. The CDR3 bases are TGCGCCAGCAGCATCCCAACAGGGGGCCAAGAGACCCAGTACTTC. Its translation: CASSIPTGGQETQYF.

The rearrangement joins TRBV5-4 to TRBJ1-6, with unresolved D. V lost 4 bases and J 10 bases, leaving 21 bases between the germline ends. The CDR3 sequence is 16 residues long. Looked up from germline, CDR1 is SGHNT and CDR2 is YYREEE (reference sequence). The CDR3 loop is CASSLIPGSKESPLHF. In DNA, the CDR3 is TGTGCCAGCAGCCTGATCCCGGGATCGAAAGAATCACCCCTCCACTTT.

The V call is TRBV7-3, the J call TRBJ2-2; D unresolved. The ends were cut back, 2 bases at V and 5 bases at J, with 12 bases in the middle. The CDR3 runs 15 residues. In germline, CDR1 is SGHTA, CDR2 FQGTGA. CDR3 amino acids: CASSLRERGTGELFF. The CDR3 nucleotides are TGTGCCAGCAGCTTACGCGAGAGAGGAACCGGGGAGCTGTTTTTT.

The V call is TRBV7-6, the J call TRBJ1-1; the D gene is possibly TRBD1 (6 bases). Germline assignment: CDR1 SGHVS and CDR2 FNYEAQ. This CDR3 is 15 amino acids long. V lost 1 base and J lost 4, with 13 bases in between. The CDR3 bases are TGTGCCAGCAGCTTAGAGGTCAGGGGTGGCACTGAAGCTTTCTTT. Translation gives CASSLEVRGGTEAFF.

J is TRBJ1-5 and V is TRBV27; D is unresolved. Looked up from germline, CDR1 is MNHEY and CDR2 is SMNVEV (reference sequence). This CDR3 has 15 residues. Trimming shortened V by 3 bases and J by 0 bases, and 9 bases separated the two germline ends. In nucleotides, the CDR3 is TGTGCCAGCAGTTTTAGAGCCCATAGCAATCAGCCCCAGCATTTT. This sequence encodes CASSFRAHSNQPQHF.

V is TRBV19 and J is TRBJ1-1; 8 bases are a match to TRBD1. Germline V lookup: CDR1 LNHDA, CDR2 SQIVND (reference sequence). Trimming at V came to 6 bases and at J to 3 bases, leaving 3 bases not matched to a gene. The CDR3 contains 13 residues. The CDR3 DNA follows: TGTGCCAGTAGCCAGGGGGCGGACACTGAAGCTTTCTTT. Translated, it gives CASSQGADTEAFF.

J is TRBJ1-5 and V is TRBV19, with unresolved D. Trimming removed 5 bases from V and 7 bases from J, with 12 bases in between. This CDR3 spans 13 amino acids. Germline-derived CDR1 and CDR2 are LNHDA and SQIVND (reference sequence). The DNA for the CDR3 is TGTGCCAGTAGTCTAAGCACGGGGCAGCCCCAGCATTTT. This encodes CASSLSTGQPQHF.

The V and J genes are TRBV6-2 or TRBV6-3 and TRBJ1-2, with TRBD1 identical over 10 bases. Germline values: CDR1 MNHEY, CDR2 SVGEGT. This CDR3 comprises 14 residues. The junction had 6 bases not matched to a gene; V was cut back by 4 bases and J by 7 bases. The CDR3 is CASSWTGGSIGYTF. The DNA of the CDR3 is TGTGCCAGCAGTTGGACAGGGGGTTCGATTGGCTACACCTTC.

The J gene is TRBJ2-7, the V gene TRBV24-1; 11 positions agree with TRBD1. This CDR3 has 15 amino acids. Germline lookup yields CDR1 KGHDR and CDR2 SFDVKD. V trimming: 3 bases; J trimming: 4 bases; junction bases outside the gene matches: 4. The CDR3: CATSDPGQGAYEQYF. Here the CDR3 DNA reads TGTGCCACCAGTGATCCTGGACAGGGGGCGTACGAGCAGTACTTC.

V and J are TRBV7-9 and TRBJ2-7, with TRBD2 matching over 8 bases. There are 16 residues in the CDR3. CDR1 and CDR2 from the germline V gene are SEHNR and FQNEAQ (reference sequence). The trim removed 4 bases at V and 0 bases at J, leaving 8 bases unmatched. CDR3 coding DNA: TGTGCCAGCAGCTCCCGGACTAGCTTCGGCTCCTACGAGCAGTACTTC. Protein sequence: CASSSRTSFGSYEQYF.

CDR3 DNA sequence: TGTGCCTGGAAGACGAAGGGGGCGATAAGCTCCTATAATTCACCCCTCCACTTT. It encodes CAWKTKGAISSYNSPLHF. V and J are TRBV30 and TRBJ1-6, with TRBD1 identical over 7 bases. The CDR3 has 18 amino acids. With 4 bases clipped from V and 0 bases from J, the junction kept 12 bases outside the gene matches. CDR1 and CDR2 from the germline V gene are GTSNPN and SVGIG (reference sequence).

The chain is built from TRBV18 and TRBJ2-5; possibly TRBD2 for D (6 bases). CDR1 is KGHSH and CDR2 is LQKENI in the germline V gene. Trimming removed 0 bases from V and 3 bases from J, with 8 bases in between. This CDR3 is 14 amino acids long. Written as DNA, the CDR3 is TGTGCCAGCTCACCACCTAGCGGAAAAGAGACCCAGTACTTC. Its protein product is CASSPPSGKETQYF.